Presented here are 9 T cell receptor beta chains from one specimen sequenced in a study of Graves' ophthalmopathy and Graves' hyperthyroidism. The study amplified TCR beta CDR3 regions using RNA transcripts. HTBI-primed first-round RT-PCR preceded second-round multiplex PCR. MiXCR, applied by TCRdb to the multiplex PCR reads, yields one record per CDR3 protein. Altogether hundreds of thousands of distinct CDR3 sequences are present, approximately 15% being singletons, with the ten largest covering 9.8%. The sequencing sample was made of blood. Receptor source: a woman aged 25 to 45 with Graves' ophthalmopathy.

This chain connects TRBV3-1 to TRBJ2-2, with 7 bases that match TRBD2. V gave up 4 bases and J gave up 3 bases; unmatched junction bases: 8. The CDR3 has 16 residues. CDR1 and CDR2 from the germline V gene are LGHDT and YNNKEL (reference sequence). The DNA for the CDR3 is TGTGCCAGCAGCCCTTACAAGGGGAGGGACACCGGGGAGCTGTTTTTT. This sequence encodes CASSPYKGRDTGELFF.

The sample holds a few counts of this clonotype. The chain combines TRBV6-5 with TRBJ2-2; no clear D. Germline lookup yields CDR1 MNHEY and CDR2 SVGAGI. The CDR3 runs to 16 residues. The V gene lost 4 bases and the J gene lost 4 bases, with 16 bases spanning the gap. For the CDR3, the DNA is TGTGCCAGCAGTTTAATGGGGTTCCGGAGCACCGGGGAGCTGTTTTTT. As protein: CASSLMGFRSTGELFF.

This clonotype was detected ten times or more. The V and J genes are TRBV6-1 and TRBJ1-1, with a possible D match to TRBD1 (5 bases). Germline CDR1 and CDR2: MNHNS and SASEGT. Trimming removed 6 bases at V and 3 bases at J, with 14 bases between. The CDR3 is 14 residues long. CDR3 region: CASSGGASYTEAFF. Here the CDR3 DNA reads TGTGCCAGCAGCGGTGGGGCATCTTACACTGAAGCTTTCTTT.

V usage is TRBV20-1 and J usage is TRBJ1-2; possibly TRBD1 for D (5 bases). This CDR3 region has 15 residues. Germline CDR1 DFQATT, CDR2 SNEGSKA (reference sequence). Trimming removed 1 base from V and 4 bases from J, with 16 bases in between. CDR3 bases: TGCAGTGCTAGAGCGGGTGGCGGACAAACCTATGGCTACACCTTC. Protein product: CSARAGGGQTYGYTF.

CDR3 loop: CATRTAGESNQPQHF. The CDR3 nucleotides read TGTGCCACCAGAACAGCAGGGGAAAGCAATCAGCCCCAGCATTTT. The chain joins TRBV19 to TRBJ1-5; possible D gene TRBD1, 6 bases. The CDR3 length is 15 residues. Trimming left V 10 bases short and J 1 base short, with 17 bases between. Looked up from germline, CDR1 is LNHDA and CDR2 is SQIVND (reference sequence).

At least ten counts were recorded for this clonotype. The chain links TRBV12-3 or TRBV12-4 to TRBJ1-6; the D is unclear. V was trimmed by 1 base and J by 2 bases, leaving 9 bases between them. The CDR3 extends over 16 amino acids. The chain's CDR3 is CASSLDGVAYNSPLHF. The CDR3 DNA reads TGTGCCAGCAGTTTAGATGGGGTCGCCTATAATTCACCCCTCCACTTT.

This clonotype was counted at least ten times. The CDR3 sequence: CASSWAPPGTGELFF. DNA of the CDR3: TGTGCCAGCAGTTGGGCCCCCCCAGGCACCGGGGAGCTGTTTTTT. The chain couples TRBV2 to TRBJ2-2; no reliable D call. The V end lost 5 bases, the J end lost 4 bases, and 14 bases lay between the germline ends. The CDR3 contains 15 residues. The germline CDR1 and CDR2 sequences are SNHLY and FYNNEI.

This clonotype was detected ten times or more. The chain carries TRBV7-2 and TRBJ1-1, with D perhaps TRBD1 (5 bases). The CDR3 contains 16 residues. The V gene's germline CDR1 is SGHTA and CDR2 FQGNSA. V dropped 5 bases and J dropped 5 bases, with 21 bases sitting between them. As DNA, the CDR3 is TGTGCCAGCAGCCAACCAGCCGGGGGACGGAGGACTGAAGCTTTCTTT. It encodes CASSQPAGGRRTEAFF. The whole variable domain, filled in from reference TRBV7-2 and TRBJ1-1, reads GAGVSQSPSNKVTEKGKDVELRCDPISGHTALYWYRQSLGQGLEFLIYFQGNSAPDKSGLPSDRFSAERTGGSVSTLTIQRTQQEDSAVYLCASSQPAGGRRTEAFFGQGTRLTVV.

The sample holds many counts of this clonotype. The rearrangement joins TRBV7-9 to TRBJ2-7; tentative D call: TRBD2 (6 bases). Trimming left V 4 bases short and J 3 bases short, with 16 bases between. Per the germline V gene, CDR1 is SEHNR and CDR2 is FQNEAQ (reference sequence). The CDR3 length is 15 residues. CDR3 in amino acids: CASSSGGPAGYEQYF. CDR3 coding DNA: TGTGCCAGCAGCTCTGGTGGTCCAGCGGGCTACGAGCAGTACTTC.